This paragraph reports one T cell receptor beta chain. This clonotype was recorded at least ten times. Its antigen is currently not known. No qualities accompany the bases; no much larger clone lies one base away. Stable Graves' hyperthyroidism was defined as the absence of progression to ophthalmopathy over 18 months of follow-up. Hyperthyroidism patients were newly diagnosed, had a disease duration of under 2 months, and were aged 18 to 65 years. Patients with uncontrolled infections, other autoimmune diseases, pregnancy or lactation were excluded. Diagnoses were based on clinical symptoms, serum thyroxine and TRAb, thyroid ultrasound and orbital computed tomography. Ficoll-Paque density gradient centrifugation was used to isolate PBMCs from 8 to 10 ml of fresh peripheral blood. Total RNA was extracted with Trizol reagent, and quality was checked on an Agilent 2100 Bioanalyzer. The entry originates in a study of T cells in Graves' hyperthyroidism and ophthalmopathy (dated by TCRdb to between 2018 and 2021). Study-level background: Peripheral blood samples were taken at the time of initial diagnosis, prior to any treatment. A discovery cohort of around 100 patients, 43 with Graves' ophthalmopathy and approximately 57 with stable Graves' hyperthyroidism, was used to find distinguishing TCR V-J signatures. Prospective prediction of ophthalmopathy was tested in an independent validation cohort consisting of 18 to 20 hyperthyroidism patients and approximately 16 patients who later progressed to ophthalmopathy. The approximately 97 discovery patients were randomly divided into training and test sets at a 7:3 ratio. The study also compared thyroid tissue and blood T-cell repertoires from five or six Graves' hyperthyroidism patients. Following sampling, methimazole starting at 30 mg daily was given to hyperthyroidism patients, and high-dose intravenous methylprednisolone was given to ophthalmopathy patients. The paper reports TCR Vbeta CDR3 sequencing of some 140 peripheral blood samples: 43 ophthalmopathy, approximately 74 hyperthyroidism and around 17 progressor patients.

Amplification of TCR beta CDR3 regions was carried out from RNA transcripts. A first-round RT-PCR of the TCR CDR3 used the HTBI primer set with the Qiagen OneStep RT-PCR kit. The libraries were constructed in a second round of multiplex PCR and then size-selected and purified. Sequencing of the libraries was done on an Illumina HiSeq2000 using paired-end 100 bp reads. In the original analysis: SOAPnuke was used to process the raw data, removing reads that contained adapters or uncalled bases, had a mean Phred below 15, or lacked an exact match to the constant primer or identifier. High-quality paired reads were merged with COPE v1.2.5, and unique nucleotide sequences were defined as clonotypes. MiTCR v1.1 was used to align the clonotypes against IMGT TRBV, TRBD and TRBJ reference segments. Only V-J combinations with frequency above 0.0001, covering roughly 99% of repertoires, were analysed. The TCS score was defined as F50 (clonal expansion) divided by E x V (chaos), with BLOSUM62-based TCRdist calculated between CDR3 peptides within each V-J. Welch's t-statistics and random forest reduced several hundred V-J features to fewer than 15, which were used in a naive Bayes classifier (R e1071). The public sequencing data were trimmed at Q25 with fastp and processed into clonotypes with MiXCR by TCRdb, which kept only in-frame beta chains. Duplicate CDR3 protein sequences are folded into a single record with the most common DNA and genes. For this entry, the V and J calls and clone size follow TCRdb and not the study's own pipeline. The sample table lists approximately 740,000 distinct CDR3 sequences, 13% to 15% of them with a count of one. The biggest ten clones account for 10% of the sample.

Clipping removes 1 base from V and 4 bases from J, with 12 as the unmatched junction base count. The CDR3 holds 20 amino acids from the cysteine to the phenylalanine. Of the read, only the CDR3 DNA is kept; its 60 bases are in frame from base 1. The germline V gene (reference sequence) yields SEHNR for CDR1 and FQNEAQ for CDR2. The investigation overall reported the following: Most expanded thyroid clonotypes (frequency above 0.001) were also detected in blood, suggesting blood repertoires may reflect thyroid immune responses. In cross-validation, a model built on a 13 V-J signature told ophthalmopathy apart from stable hyperthyroidism with under 90% sensitivity and approximately 81% specificity, and in testing the same model reached 80%/75%. During validation, the model predicted progression to ophthalmopathy a median of approximately 7 months ahead of onset, with approximately 71% sensitivity and about 72% specificity. No statistical method was used to fix the sample size in advance, and group allocation was not hidden from the investigators.

This chain joins TRBV7-9 to TRBJ2-3, with 15 central nucleotides matching TRBD2. This TCR was sampled from a woman between 18 and 29 years old with Graves' hyperthyroidism. The sequencing sample was made of blood. The nucleotide sequence reads TGTGCCAGCAGCTTAGGGCCGGGACTAGCGGGAGGCCTACGCGCAGATACGCAGTATTTT. Its protein product is CASSLGPGLAGGLRADTQYF.